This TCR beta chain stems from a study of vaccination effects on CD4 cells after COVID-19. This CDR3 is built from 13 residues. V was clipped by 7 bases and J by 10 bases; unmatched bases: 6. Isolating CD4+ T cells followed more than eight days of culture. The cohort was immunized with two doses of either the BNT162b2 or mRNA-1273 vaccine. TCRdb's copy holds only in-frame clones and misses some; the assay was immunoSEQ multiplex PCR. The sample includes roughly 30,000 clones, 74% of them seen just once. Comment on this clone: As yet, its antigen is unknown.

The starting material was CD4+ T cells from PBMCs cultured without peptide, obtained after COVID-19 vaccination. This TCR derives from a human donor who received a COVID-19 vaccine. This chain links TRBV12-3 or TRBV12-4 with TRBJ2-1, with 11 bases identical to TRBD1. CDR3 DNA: TGTGCCAGCATTCCGGGACAGGGGGGCGAGCAGTTCTTC. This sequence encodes CASIPGQGGEQFF.